This T cell receptor beta chain stems from a study of response to subunit inactivated influenza vaccine. This clonotype occurred many times. Its target is not known. TCRdb independently ran MiXCR on the RT-PCR reads; one entry per CDR3 protein. The data hold more than 400,000 distinct CDR3 sequences, with around 9.9% observed a single time. Broader study findings: Authors proposed each seasonal influenza vaccination draws in few new T cells.

The CDR3 is made up of 14 amino acids. The germline gives CDR1 MNHNS, CDR2 SASEGT. J lost 7 bases, V lost 8 bases, and 9 bases had no gene match. The material sequenced was PBMCs from blood, taken roughly 46 days after vaccination. The rearrangement uses TRBV6-1 and TRBJ2-1; TRBD1 matches at 9 bases. The source of this sequence is a man between 45 and 60 years old who received an inactivated influenza vaccine. CDR3 nucleotide sequence: TGTGCCAGCGAGGGGACAGGGAGTTTGAATGAGCAGTTCTTC. It yields the protein CASEGTGSLNEQFF.